Listed below are T cell receptor beta chains from one sample, sequenced in a study of blood T cells in healthy people across ages. TCRdb processed the 5' RACE reads anew with MiXCR; each CDR3 protein has one entry. The sample records some 1,800,000 distinct CDR3 sequences, around 40% being singletons. The sequenced sample was blood. These receptors all come from a human donor in good health. CDR3s include the opening cysteine and the closing phenylalanine or tryptophan. Fields, in order: V gene, J gene, clone size, D gene, CDR3 DNA, CDR3 protein. The D gene is left open where the match is weak. Expanded clones are given a class, and other clones once, few, many or no size at all.

TRBV28	TRBJ1-2	few	-	TGTGCCAGCGGGACCGGGGATCTCAGACGGGGCTACACCTTC	CASGTGDLRRGYTF
TRBV3-1	TRBJ1-2	-	-	TGTGCCAGCAGTTCGGCAGATCACTATGGCTACACCTTC	CASSSADHYGYTF
TRBV9	TRBJ2-5	few	TRBD1	TGTGCCAGCAGCGTAGGGGACAGGGGATGGGAGACCCAGTACTTC	CASSVGDRGWETQYF
TRBV20-1	TRBJ2-7	-	TRBD2	TGCAGTGCTAGAGATTCGGCTAGCGGGGTGGGGGAGCAGTACTTC	CSARDSASGVGEQYF
TRBV20-1	TRBJ2-5	few	-	TGCAGTGCAAGTCGGCTGGGCGGAGAGACCCAGTACTTC	CSASRLGGETQYF
TRBV28	TRBJ1-4	-	TRBD1	TGTGCCAGCAGGCCTCTCCGACAGGGGTGGGCTAATGAAAAACTGTTTTTT	CASRPLRQGWANEKLFF
TRBV9	TRBJ2-3	few	-	TGTGCCAGCAGCGCAGACGGCAACGCAGCAGATACGCAGTATTTT	CASSADGNAADTQYF
TRBV9	TRBJ2-1	few	TRBD1	TGTGCCAGCAGCGTAGTTAGAGGGACAGGGGACAGCTACAATGAGCAGTTCTTC	CASSVVRGTGDSYNEQFF
TRBV25-1	TRBJ2-7	once	-	TGTGCCAGCAGTGGACAGGCCACCTACGAGCAGTACTTC	CASSGQATYEQYF
TRBV7-8	TRBJ1-4	-	-	TGTGCCAGCAGCTTACTCACAACTAATGAAAAACTGTTTTTT	CASSLLTTNEKLFF
TRBV12-3/TRBV12-4	TRBJ2-3	-	-	TGTGCCAGCAGTTTACCGGGATCCACTCGGGATACGCAGTATTTT	CASSLPGSTRDTQYF
TRBV7-2	TRBJ2-1	few	-	TGTGCCAGCAGCTTATCAGGGCTCGCCTACAATGAGCAGTTCTTC	CASSLSGLAYNEQFF
TRBV20-1	TRBJ2-2	few	-	TGCAGTGCTAGAGATAATCTTGGGGGGACCGGGGAGCTGTTTTTT	CSARDNLGGTGELFF
TRBV12-3/TRBV12-4	TRBJ2-5	few	-	TGTGCCAGCAGTTCCCCGGGGGGCTCGACCCAGTACTTC	CASSSPGGSTQYF
TRBV5-5	TRBJ2-3	-	TRBD2	TGTGCCAGCAGCTTGTTAGTAGCGGGGGGCCCGGTCTCTAGCACAGATACGCAGTATTTT	CASSLLVAGGPVSSTDTQYF
TRBV4-2	TRBJ2-1	few	-	TGTGCCAGCAGCCAAGAAATTGCGCGTGAGCAGTTCTTC	CASSQEIAREQFF
TRBV29-1	TRBJ2-3	many	TRBD2	TGCAGCGTTGAGTGGGGGGGGGATACGCAGTATTTT	CSVEWGGDTQYF
TRBV7-2	TRBJ2-1	-	-	TGTGCCAGCAGCTTAGGGAGGACCCTATCCTCCTACAATGAGCAGTTCTTC	CASSLGRTLSSYNEQFF
TRBV4-1	TRBJ1-6	-	-	TGCGCCAGCAGCCCGGGCCCCGGGCGAAATAATTCACCCCTCCACTTT	CASSPGPGRNNSPLHF
TRBV7-2	TRBJ1-6	-	TRBD1	TGTGCCAGCAGCTTGTTCTACAGGGGGCGGTCACCCCTCCACTTT	CASSLFYRGRSPLHF
TRBV7-2	TRBJ2-5	-	TRBD1	TGTGCCGGCAGCTTCTCGACAGGGATCTATGAGCAGTACTTC	CAGSFSTGIYEQYF
TRBV6-2/TRBV6-3	TRBJ1-5	-	-	TGTGCCAGCAGTTACACAGGGATTGTCAATCAGCCCCAGCATTTT	CASSYTGIVNQPQHF
TRBV12-3/TRBV12-4	TRBJ2-5	-	-	TGTGCCAGCGTTGGCGGAGGAATAGAGACCCAGTACTTC	CASVGGGIETQYF
TRBV7-2	TRBJ1-5	-	TRBD1	TGTGCCAGCAGCAAGACAGGGGTGAACCAGCCCCAGCATTTT	CASSKTGVNQPQHF
TRBV28	TRBJ2-7	-	TRBD1	TGTGCCACCTGGGACAGGGGGCTTCTCGAGCAGTACTTC	CATWDRGLLEQYF
TRBV9	TRBJ2-1	few	-	TGTGCCAGCAGCGTAGAGAGTAGGGGCCGAGTTAATGAGCAGTTCTTC	CASSVESRGRVNEQFF
TRBV9	TRBJ2-5	-	-	TGTGCCAGCAGCGTAGCGGGGGCCCGGGAGACCCAGTACTTC	CASSVAGARETQYF
TRBV20-1	TRBJ1-4	once	-	TGCAGTGCTAGCATCTTTTCGGGTGCCCCTAATGAAAAACTGTTTTTT	CSASIFSGAPNEKLFF
TRBV13	TRBJ2-1	once	TRBD2	TGTGCCAGCAGCATAGCGGGGGACATCTACAATGAGCAGTTCTTC	CASSIAGDIYNEQFF
TRBV10-3	TRBJ2-7	few	-	TGTGCCATCATGGAGGGGGACGAGCAGTACTTC	CAIMEGDEQYF
TRBV21-1	TRBJ2-5	few	-	TGTGCCAGCAGGAGACAGATAGGGGAGACCCAGTACTTC	CASRRQIGETQYF
TRBV29-1	TRBJ2-7	many	-	TGCAGCGTTGTTGGGAGCTCCTACGAGCAGTACTTC	CSVVGSSYEQYF
TRBV4-3	TRBJ1-1	-	TRBD1	TGCGCCAGCAGCCAACCAGACAGGGTAGCTGAAGCTTTCTTT	CASSQPDRVAEAFF
TRBV6-1	TRBJ2-5	few	TRBD2	TGTGCCAGTAGGGAGGGAGGGCGAGAGACCCAGTACTTC	CASREGGRETQYF
TRBV6-1	TRBJ2-5	few	TRBD2	TGTGCCAGCAGTCCTCCTAGCGGGGGCTTCCGGGGTGAGACCCAGTACTTC	CASSPPSGGFRGETQYF
TRBV20-1	TRBJ2-5	-	TRBD1	TGCAGTGCGGGCGACAGGGGGAGAGAGACCCAGTACTTC	CSAGDRGRETQYF
TRBV7-2	TRBJ2-5	-	-	TGTGCCAGCAGCTTAGTGGACGGGGGGCATGTAGAAGAGACCCAGTACTTC	CASSLVDGGHVEETQYF
TRBV11-3	TRBJ2-3	few	-	TGTGCCAGCAGCCAACGACTCACAGATACGCAGTATTTT	CASSQRLTDTQYF
TRBV11-3	TRBJ1-1	-	-	TGTGCCAGCAGCTTTTACGAGGGGGAGAACACTGAAGCTTTCTTT	CASSFYEGENTEAFF
TRBV9	TRBJ2-5	-	TRBD2	TGTGCCGGCAGCGTAGGAGCTAGCGGGGGCAGTTCAGAGACCCAGTACTTC	CAGSVGASGGSSETQYF
TRBV5-1	TRBJ2-1	few	TRBD1	TGCGCCAGCAGCAAGACTGACAGGGGCGATGAGCAGTTCTTC	CASSKTDRGDEQFF
TRBV5-6	TRBJ2-7	-	-	TGTGCCAGCAGCTCTACCGGGACTTCTTCCTACGAGCAGTACTTC	CASSSTGTSSYEQYF
TRBV7-2	TRBJ2-2	-	-	TGTGCCAGCAGCTTAATCCGATCTAGGTCCGGGGAGCTGTTTTTT	CASSLIRSRSGELFF
TRBV3-1	TRBJ1-1	few	-	TGTGCCAGCAGCCACCTGAAGACTGAAGCTTTCTTT	CASSHLKTEAFF
TRBV20-1	TRBJ2-7	-	TRBD1	TGCAGTGCCGGAAACGCGAGGACAGGGACCTACGAGCAGTACTTC	CSAGNARTGTYEQYF
TRBV25-1	TRBJ2-3	few	-	TGTGCCAGCAGTGGCGGTCTACACACAGATACGCAGTATTTT	CASSGGLHTDTQYF
TRBV12-5	TRBJ2-1	few	-	TGTGCTAGTGCGCACCCCGGGAGTTACAATGAGCAGTTCTTC	CASAHPGSYNEQFF
TRBV7-2	TRBJ1-4	-	TRBD1	TGTGCCAGCAGCCGACACCCCGGGACAGGGATATCATCGGGAGAAAAACTGTTTTTT	CASSRHPGTGISSGEKLFF
TRBV29-1	TRBJ2-5	-	TRBD1	TGCAGCGTTGAAGGGGACAGTCGTCAAGAGACCCAGTACTTC	CSVEGDSRQETQYF
TRBV5-1	TRBJ2-5	-	TRBD1	TGCGCCAGCAGAATAGGGACAGCGTACCAAGAGACCCAGTACTTC	CASRIGTAYQETQYF
TRBV6-2/TRBV6-3	TRBJ2-3	once	TRBD2	TGTGCCAGCAGTTTTGCGGGGGAAGGTCCGGGAGGTGCGCAGTATTTT	CASSFAGEGPGGAQYF